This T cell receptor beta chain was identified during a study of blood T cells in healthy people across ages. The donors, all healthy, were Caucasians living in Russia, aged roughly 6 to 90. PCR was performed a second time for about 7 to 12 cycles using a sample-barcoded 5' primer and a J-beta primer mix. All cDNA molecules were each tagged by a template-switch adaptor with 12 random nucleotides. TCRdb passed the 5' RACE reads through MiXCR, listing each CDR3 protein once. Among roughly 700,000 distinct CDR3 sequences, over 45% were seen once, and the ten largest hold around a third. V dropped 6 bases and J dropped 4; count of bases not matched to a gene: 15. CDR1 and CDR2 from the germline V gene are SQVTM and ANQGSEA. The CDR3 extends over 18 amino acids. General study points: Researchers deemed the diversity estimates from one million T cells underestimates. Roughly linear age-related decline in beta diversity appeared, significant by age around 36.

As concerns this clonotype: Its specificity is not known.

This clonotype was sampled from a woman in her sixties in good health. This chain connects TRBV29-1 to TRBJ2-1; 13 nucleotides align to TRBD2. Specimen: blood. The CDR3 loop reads CSVGGTSGTTSRYNEQFF. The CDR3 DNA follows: TGCAGCGTCGGGGGGACTAGCGGGACCACGTCCCGGTACAATGAGCAGTTCTTC.